The present TCR beta chain was sequenced within a study of cytomegalovirus exposure and HLA in healthy donors. A note on this clone: What it binds is not known.

The PCR had 60 Vbeta and 13 Jbeta primers. The method was immunoSEQ multiplex PCR; TCRdb's version includes in-frame clones alone and lacks a portion of them. Here the sample spans under 250,000 clones, 78% being singletons. Germline lookup yields CDR1 SGHRS and CDR2 YFSETQ. The CDR3 sequence is 14 residues long. The V gene lost 4 bases and the J gene lost 6 bases, with 15 bases spanning the gap. Notes on the study in general: As was reported, the classifier diagnosed cytomegalovirus status with high specificity and sensitivity. TCR beta V- and J-gene trimming was later associated with a missense DCLRE1C variant. In a later analysis, DRB1 alleles had the most associated TCRs; HLA-C alleles the fewest.

This chain joins TRBV5-1 and TRBJ2-3, with D maybe TRBD2 (6 bases). The sequence came from a male donor in good health and CMV-seronegative. The source material was PBMCs. This CDR3 reads CASSGGRRADTQYF. CDR3 DNA: TGCGCCAGCAGCGGGGGGAGGAGGGCCGATACGCAGTATTTT. Complete variable domain (other parts from reference TRBV5-1 and TRBJ2-3): KAGVTQTPRYLIKTRGQQVTLSCSPISGHRSVSWYQQTPGQGLQFLFEYFSETQRNKGNFPGRFSGRQFSNSRSEMNVSTLELGDSALYLCASSGGRRADTQYFGPGTRLTVL.